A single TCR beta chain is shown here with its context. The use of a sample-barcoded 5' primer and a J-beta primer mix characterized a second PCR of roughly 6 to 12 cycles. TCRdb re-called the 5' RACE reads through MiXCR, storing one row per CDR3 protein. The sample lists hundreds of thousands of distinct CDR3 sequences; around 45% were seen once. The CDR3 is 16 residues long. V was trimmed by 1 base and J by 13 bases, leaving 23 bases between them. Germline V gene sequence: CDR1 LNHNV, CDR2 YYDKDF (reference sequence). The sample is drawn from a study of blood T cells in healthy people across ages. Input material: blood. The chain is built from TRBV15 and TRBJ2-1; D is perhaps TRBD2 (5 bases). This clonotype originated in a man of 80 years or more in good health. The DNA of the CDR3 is TGTGCCACCAGCAGAGGGGTGGGCCTAGCCAAAAACATTCAGTTCTTC. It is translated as CATSRGVGLAKNIQFF.